These 16 T cell receptor beta chains came from one sample sequenced in a study of T cells in localized non-small cell lung cancer (dated by TCRdb to about 2020). Library creation used the immunoSEQ multiplex PCR assay. This is the immuneACCESS table as TCRdb keeps it, with only in-frame sequences that have V and J called. A part of the clones is gone; compared with another copy, unresolved V genes explain less than half, and the rest is unexplained. The sample table contains roughly 40,000 clones; only one count was recorded for about 80% of them. The top ten clones comprise almost 8% of the sample. The source was PBMCs, collected before any cancer treatment. The receptors stem from a man between 35 and 75 years old with stage II lung adenocarcinoma.

The CDR3 reads CASSLGNYGYTF. The CDR3 DNA sequence: TGTGCCAGCAGCTTGGGGAACTATGGCTACACCTTC. The chain recombines TRBV7-9 with TRBJ1-2, with D uncertain. The CDR3 is 12 amino acids. V lost 3 bases to trimming and J lost 2 bases, with 4 bases between them. Looked up from germline, CDR1 is SEHNR and CDR2 is FQNEAQ (reference sequence). The variable domain in full, with the rest retrieved from reference TRBV7-9 and TRBJ1-2, is DTGVSQNPRHKITKRGQNVTFRCDPISEHNRLYWYRQTLGQGPEFLTYFQNEAQLEKSRLLSDRFSAERPKGSFSTLEIQRTEQGDSAMYLCASSLGNYGYTFGSGTRLTVV.

This chain links TRBV4-3 with TRBJ2-5; tentative D call: TRBD2 (6 bases). Trimming took 1 base from V and 1 from J, leaving 13 bases between them. Germline V CDR1 and CDR2: LGHNA, YSLEER. The CDR3 loop spans 16 amino acids. CDR3 region: CASSQVARGSQETQYF. In DNA, the CDR3 is TGCGCCAGCAGCCAAGTGGCGCGGGGATCCCAAGAGACCCAGTACTTC.

This chain links TRBV7-2 with TRBJ2-3; 14 positions agree with TRBD2. The CDR3 consists of 15 residues. Germline CDR1 SGHTA, CDR2 FQGNSA. Trimming took 6 bases from V and 6 from J; bases not matched to a gene: 5. CDR3 in amino acids: CASSMTSGRGDTQYF. CDR3 DNA: TGTGCCAGCAGTATGACTAGCGGGAGGGGGGATACGCAGTATTTT. Full variable domain (rest looked up from reference TRBV7-2 and TRBJ2-3): GAGVSQSPSNKVTEKGKDVELRCDPISGHTALYWYRQSLGQGLEFLIYFQGNSAPDKSGLPSDRFSAERTGGSVSTLTIQRTQQEDSAVYLCASSMTSGRGDTQYFGPGTRLTVL.

Regarding this clone: Other DNA sequences in this sample translate to the same CDR3. V and J are TRBV2 and TRBJ1-1; D may be TRBD1 (5 bases). Trimming shortened V by 6 bases and J by 1 base, and 9 bases separated the two germline ends. Germline lookup yields CDR1 SNHLY and CDR2 FYNNEI. The CDR3 is 13 amino acids. Here the CDR3 reads CASRDTGNTEAFF. DNA of the CDR3: TGTGCCAGCAGAGATACAGGGAACACTGAAGCTTTCTTT.

In its sample, this clone is medium-sized. This chain connects TRBV6-1 to TRBJ2-7; the D gene could be TRBD1 or TRBD2 (6 bases each). This CDR3 region has 13 residues. The ends were cut back, 6 bases at V and 7 bases at J, with 16 bases in the middle. The germline CDR1 and CDR2 sequences are MNHNS and SASEGT. CDR3 in amino acids: CASSLTGGGEQYF. CDR3 in DNA: TGTGCCAGCAGCTTGACTGGAGGGGGGGAGCAGTACTTC.

This chain uses TRBV9 with TRBJ2-7, with D possibly TRBD1 on 5 matching bases. The CDR3 sequence is 14 residues long. Germline lookup yields CDR1 SGDLS and CDR2 YYNGEE. Between the trimmed V and J ends, which lost 4 bases and 0 bases, there was a span of 11 bases. The CDR3 reads CASSIGQDSYEQYF. CDR3 bases: TGTGCCAGCAGCATCGGACAAGACTCCTACGAGCAGTACTTC.

The rearrangement uses TRBV19 and TRBJ2-7; weak D call: TRBD1 (6 bases). V was trimmed by 4 bases and J by 2 bases, leaving 9 bases between them. The germline V gene encodes CDR1 LNHDA and CDR2 SQIVND (reference sequence). The CDR3 totals 13 residues. The CDR3 DNA sequence: TGTGCCAGTAGTAGTCAGGGGACCTACGAGCAGTACTTC. Protein product: CASSSQGTYEQYF.

The rearrangement links TRBV7-2 to TRBJ2-7, with TRBD2 as a possible D gene (7 bases). V gave up 2 bases and J gave up 10 bases, with 18 bases separating them. CDR1 is SGHTA and CDR2 is FQGNSA in the germline V gene. This CDR3 has 14 amino acids. The CDR3, as DNA: TGTGCCAGCAGCTTAAAGGGGGAGGGCCTGCCCCAGTACTTC. Residues: CASSLKGEGLPQYF.

The rearrangement links TRBV5-4 to TRBJ2-3, with D unclear. V was shortened by 2 bases and J by 6 bases, with 7 bases between the two germline ends. The length of the CDR3 is 12 residues. Germline V gene data show CDR1 as SGHNT and CDR2 as YYREEE (reference sequence). The CDR3, as DNA: TGTGCCAGCAGCTTAAATAGGGATACGCAGTATTTT. Protein sequence: CASSLNRDTQYF.

V and J are TRBV28 and TRBJ1-2; TRBD1 is a possible D gene (5 bases). The germline gives CDR1 MDHEN, CDR2 SYDVKM. Trimming shortened V by 6 bases and J by 2 bases, and 13 bases separated the two germline ends. The CDR3 is 14 amino acids. Written as DNA, the CDR3 is TGTGCCAGCAGACCAGCGACAGCAAACTATGGCTACACCTTC. It is translated as CASRPATANYGYTF.

This CDR3 reads CASSHRQGVYEQYF. CDR3 sequence (DNA): TGTGCCAGTAGTCATAGACAGGGGGTCTACGAGCAGTACTTC. V is TRBV19 and J is TRBJ2-7, with 9 bases matching TRBD1. Germline V gives CDR1 LNHDA, CDR2 SQIVND (reference sequence). Trimming cost V 5 bases and J 3 bases; bases outside gene matches: 5. The CDR3 totals 14 residues.

This clone appeared a few times. This chain connects TRBV9 to TRBJ1-1, with D perhaps matching TRBD1 (5 bases). Trimming took off 4 bases at V and 4 bases at J, with 17 bases between the two ends. CDR3 length: 15 residues. The germline CDR1 and CDR2 sequences are SGDLS and YYNGEE. CDR3 amino acids: CASSLRPGLSTEAFF. The CDR3, as DNA: TGTGCCAGCAGCTTGAGACCGGGACTGAGCACTGAAGCTTTCTTT.

This sequence joins TRBV29-1 and TRBJ1-2, with D possibly TRBD1 on 5 matching bases. The CDR3 extends over 12 amino acids. Germline CDR1 SQVTM, CDR2 ANQGSEA. Trimming pared 7 bases from V and 2 bases from J, leaving 11 bases between. The CDR3 reads CSAGTANYGYTF. CDR3 sequence (DNA): TGCAGCGCGGGGACTGCGAACTATGGCTACACCTTC.

The chain joins TRBV18 to TRBJ1-5; D unresolved. Looked up from germline, CDR1 is KGHSH and CDR2 is LQKENI. This CDR3 spans 14 amino acids. Trimming took 5 bases from V and 7 from J, leaving 15 bases between them. The CDR3 nucleotides read TGTGCCAGCTCAGGGCAGGAAGGGCGCCAGCCCCAGCATTTT. Encoded protein: CASSGQEGRQPQHF.

This clone was detected only once. The chain is built from TRBV4-1 and TRBJ2-1; TRBD1 agrees at 9 bases. The V and J ends lost 2 bases and 7 bases, in that order; junction bases with no gene match: 6. Germline-derived CDR1 and CDR2 are MGHRA and YSYEKL. The CDR3 is 15 residues long. The CDR3 sequence: CASSQIQGAMNEQFF. The CDR3 DNA reads as TGCGCCAGCAGCCAAATACAGGGGGCAATGAATGAGCAGTTCTTC.

A few counts support this clone. The V gene is TRBV11-2, the J gene TRBJ2-7; D is possibly TRBD1 (6 bases). The CDR3 is made up of 15 amino acids. Deletions cut 0 bases from V and 2 bases from J, with 11 bases between. CDR1 is SGHAT and CDR2 is FQNNGV in the germline V gene. The DNA for the CDR3 is TGTGCCAGCAGCTTAGATTGGGGGCTTACCTACGAGCAGTACTTC. As protein: CASSLDWGLTYEQYF.